This entry describes one TCR beta chain. This entry is derived from a study of T cell changes during pregnancy in multiple sclerosis. From germline, CDR1 is SNHLY and CDR2 FYNNEI. Trimming removed 6 bases from V and 0 bases from J; junction bases left unmatched: 6. There are 16 residues in the CDR3. Sequencing used immunoSEQ multiplex PCR; TCRdb keeps in-frame clones, though not all of them. The sample has more than 60,000 clones; 90% to 95% are singletons. This sequence joins TRBV2 and TRBJ1-5; TRBD1 matches 9 bases. This receptor was obtained from a female donor in good health, enrolled as a control in a pregnancy study. The sequencing here drew on CD4+ T cells from peripheral blood mononuclear cells, taken in the third trimester of pregnancy. In DNA, the CDR3 is TGTGCCAGCAGGGGGGTGGGACAGGGTAGCAATCAGCCCCAGCATTTT. Amino acids: CASRGVGQGSNQPQHF. Supplemented by reference TRBV2 and TRBJ1-5, the full variable domain reads EPEVTQTPSHQVTQMGQEVILRCVPISNHLYFYWYRQILGQKVEFLVSFYNNEISEKSEIFDDQFSVERPDGSNFTLKIRSTKLEDSAMYFCASRGVGQGSNQPQHFGDGTRLSIL.